Listed here are 12 T cell receptor beta chains from one sample, sequenced in a study of blood T cell repertoires in COVID-19. Clones were read by immunoSEQ multiplex PCR, and TCRdb kept only the in-frame ones, dropping some. The sample includes fewer than 450,000 clones, more than 75% of them seen just once. Sample: peripheral blood. The receptors shown here come from a woman aged 18-30 years who had recovered from COVID-19.

The chain carries TRBV6-5 and TRBJ2-2; 7 bases match TRBD2. The V gene end was trimmed by 5 bases and the J gene end by 4 bases; junction bases not matched to a gene: 7. Per the germline V gene, CDR1 is MNHEY and CDR2 is SVGAGI. This CDR3 comprises 15 residues. The CDR3 spells CASSTTGTTTGELFF. As DNA, the CDR3 is TGTGCCAGCAGTACAACCGGGACTACCACCGGGGAGCTGTTTTTT.

This chain connects TRBV11-3 to TRBJ2-1, with 8 bases identical to TRBD2. The CDR3 loop spans 14 amino acids. Germline CDR1 and CDR2: SGHNT and YENEEA. V trimming: 5 bases; J trimming: 12 bases; junction bases outside the gene matches: 12. CDR3 residues: CASSVVAGSDMQFF. The DNA of the CDR3 is TGTGCCAGCAGCGTAGTAGCGGGATCAGACATGCAGTTCTTC. Supplemented by reference TRBV11-3 and TRBJ2-1, the full variable domain reads EAGVVQSPRYKIIEKKQPVAFWCNPISGHNTLYWYLQNLGQGPELLIRYENEEAVDDSQLPKDRFSAERLKGVDSTLKIQPAELGDSAVYLCASSVVAGSDMQFFGPGTRLTVL.

This clone was counted only a few times. The DNA for the CDR3 is TGCGCCAGCAGCTTGACTGCGGGGAGGGAATATGGCTACACCTTC. It codes for CASSLTAGREYGYTF. The genes are TRBV5-1 and TRBJ1-2; D not certain. The CDR3 runs to 15 residues. CDR1 and CDR2 (germline): SGHRS, YFSETQ. The ends were cut back, 1 base at V and 5 bases at J, with 15 bases in the middle.

The gene calls are TRBV15 and TRBJ1-6; 8 positions match TRBD1. J was trimmed by 8 bases and V by 3 bases; bases with no gene match: 0. The germline V gene has CDR1 LNHNV and CDR2 YYDKDF (reference sequence). The CDR3 totals 13 residues. CDR3 loop: CATSRTGDSPLHF. The CDR3 DNA sequence: TGTGCCACCAGCAGGACAGGGGATTCACCCCTCCACTTT.

CDR3 in amino acids: CASSLSRGAGEKLFF. The CDR3 bases are TGCGCCAGCAGCTTGTCAAGGGGCGCAGGTGAAAAACTGTTTTTT. The chain combines TRBV5-1 with TRBJ1-4; tentative D call: TRBD1 (5 bases). This CDR3 is built from 15 residues. V lost 1 base to trimming and J lost 7 bases, with 14 bases between them. Germline loops: CDR1 SGHRS, CDR2 YFSETQ.

The gene calls are TRBV5-1 and TRBJ1-1, with a possible D match to TRBD1 (6 bases). Germline V gene sequence: CDR1 SGHRS, CDR2 YFSETQ. The CDR3 runs to 16 residues. V shed 2 bases and J shed 1 base, with 15 bases lying between them. The CDR3 sequence is CASSFNRVSPNTEAFF. The CDR3 nucleotides read TGCGCCAGCAGCTTTAACAGGGTTTCCCCGAACACTGAAGCTTTCTTT.

The gene calls are TRBV12-3 or TRBV12-4 and TRBJ1-5, with TRBD1 identical over 7 bases. With V trimmed by 5 bases and J by 11 bases, 9 bases remained unmatched. The CDR3 extends over 13 amino acids. This CDR3 reads CASSPSGGWAQHF. Here the CDR3 DNA reads TGTGCCAGCAGTCCCTCAGGGGGTTGGGCCCAGCATTTT.

This chain joins TRBV15 and TRBJ2-3, with 8 bases aligning to TRBD2. The germline V gene has CDR1 LNHNV and CDR2 YYDKDF (reference sequence). The CDR3 has 15 amino acids. Unmatched junction bases numbered 5, after V lost 0 bases and J lost 6 bases. For the CDR3, the DNA is TGTGCCACCAGCAGAGACGGCGGGAGGTCGGATACGCAGTATTTT. It translates to CATSRDGGRSDTQYF.

V usage is TRBV15 and J usage is TRBJ2-5; 8 nucleotides line up with TRBD2. The CDR3 sequence is 15 residues long. Trimming cost V 5 bases and J 5 bases; bases outside gene matches: 10. Germline V gene sequence: CDR1 LNHNV, CDR2 YYDKDF (reference sequence). The CDR3 nucleotides are TGTGCCACCAGCGGAACAGCGGGAGAGGTGGAGACCCAGTACTTC. This encodes CATSGTAGEVETQYF.

The CDR3 DNA sequence: TGTGCCAGCAGTTATTTCGGAGGGGCCAAAAACATTCAGTACTTC. This sequence encodes CASSYFGGAKNIQYF. The chain combines TRBV6-2 or TRBV6-3 with TRBJ2-4, with a tentative D call TRBD2 (6 bases). The germline V gene has CDR1 MNHEY and CDR2 SVGEGT. The CDR3 is 15 residues long. Trimming shortened V by 3 bases and J by 1 base, and 10 bases separated the two germline ends.

V usage is TRBV27 and J usage is TRBJ2-2, with a weak D call TRBD2 (6 bases). The germline CDR1 and CDR2 sequences are MNHEY and SMNVEV (reference sequence). The germline V and J ends were trimmed by 3 bases and 6 bases, with 29 bases remaining between them. The CDR3 loop spans 20 amino acids. The CDR3, as DNA: TGTGCCAGCAGTTTGTCTTCTCCGGGACTCCCCAAGAAGGGCCCCGGGGAGCTGTTTTTT. Its translation: CASSLSSPGLPKKGPGELFF.

The V gene is TRBV9, the J gene TRBJ2-1; a possible D gene is TRBD1 (6 bases). The germline V gene encodes CDR1 SGDLS and CDR2 YYNGEE. Trimming left V 2 bases short and J 10 bases short, with 19 bases between. CDR3 size: 15 residues. CDR3 protein: CASSVGVAPGAEQFF. In DNA, the CDR3 is TGTGCCAGCAGCGTGGGGGTGGCGCCAGGGGCGGAGCAGTTCTTC.